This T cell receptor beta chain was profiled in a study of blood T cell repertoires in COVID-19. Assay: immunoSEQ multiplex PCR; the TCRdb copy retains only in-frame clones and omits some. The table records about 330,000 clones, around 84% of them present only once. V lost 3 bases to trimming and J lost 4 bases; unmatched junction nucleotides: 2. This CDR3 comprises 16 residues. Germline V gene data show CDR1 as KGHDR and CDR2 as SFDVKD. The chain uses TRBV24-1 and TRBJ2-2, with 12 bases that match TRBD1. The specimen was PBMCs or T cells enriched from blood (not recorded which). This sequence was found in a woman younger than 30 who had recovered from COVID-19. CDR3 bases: TGTGCCACCAGTGATCCGGGACAGGGGGCCACCGGGGAGCTGTTTTTT. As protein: CATSDPGQGATGELFF.